This T cell receptor (beta chain) was retrieved from a study of blood T cell repertoires in COVID-19. Background on the study: The United States, Italy and Spain supplied acute and convalescent COVID-19 samples. Sources were T cells, B-cell-depleted T cells, or PBMCs; the material itself was cDNA or gDNA.

Original analysis: Estimates of nucleated cell counts were drawn from the amplification of reference gene primers. TCRdb keeps only in-frame clones here, not all; method: immunoSEQ multiplex PCR. V and J calls and clone size are copied from that table; D and trimming were computed from the DNA. The sample comprises 60,000 to 75,000 clones, 70% to 90% of which are singletons, and approximately 1.5% rests with the top ten. Germline V gives CDR1 LGHNT, CDR2 FRNRAP. CDR3 length equals 17 residues. V lost 0 bases and J lost 5; bases outside the gene matches: 11. The receptor was derived from a human donor in a cohort sampled during active COVID-19. This chain connects TRBV12-5 to TRBJ1-2; 8 bases map to TRBD1. Specimen: peripheral blood. DNA for the CDR3: TGTGCTAGTGGTTTGGTAACATCGGGTTACAGGGGGTATGGCTACACCTTC. This sequence encodes CASGLVTSGYRGYGYTF.